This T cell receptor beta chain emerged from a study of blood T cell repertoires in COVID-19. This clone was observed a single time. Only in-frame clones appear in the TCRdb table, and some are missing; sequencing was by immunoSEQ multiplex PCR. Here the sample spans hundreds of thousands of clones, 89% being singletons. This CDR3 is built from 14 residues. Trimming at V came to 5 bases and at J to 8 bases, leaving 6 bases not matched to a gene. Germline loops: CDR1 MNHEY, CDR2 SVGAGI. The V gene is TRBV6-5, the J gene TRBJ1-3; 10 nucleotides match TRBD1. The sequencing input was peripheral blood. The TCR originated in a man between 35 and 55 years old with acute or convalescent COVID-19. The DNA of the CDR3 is TGTGCCAGCAGTAACGACAGGGGGCCTGACACCATATATTTT. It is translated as CASSNDRGPDTIYF.